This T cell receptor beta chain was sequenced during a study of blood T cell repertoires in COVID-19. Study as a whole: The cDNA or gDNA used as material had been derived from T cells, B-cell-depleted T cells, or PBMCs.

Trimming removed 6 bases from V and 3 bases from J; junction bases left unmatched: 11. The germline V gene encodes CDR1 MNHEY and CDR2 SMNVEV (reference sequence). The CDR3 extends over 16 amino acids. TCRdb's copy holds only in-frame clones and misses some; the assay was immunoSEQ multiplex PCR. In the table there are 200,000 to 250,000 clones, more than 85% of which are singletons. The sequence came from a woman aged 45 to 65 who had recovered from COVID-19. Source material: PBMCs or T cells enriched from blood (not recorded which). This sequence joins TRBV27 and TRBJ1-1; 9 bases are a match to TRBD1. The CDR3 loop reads CASRWTGDMGYTEAFF. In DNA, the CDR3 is TGTGCCAGCAGATGGACAGGGGACATGGGCTACACTGAAGCTTTCTTT.